These 27 T cell receptor beta chains were all obtained from the same sample, sequenced in a study of shared clonotypes between healthy human individuals. Measured with immunoSEQ multiplex PCR; TCRdb has only the in-frame clones, and not every one. The repertoire consists of tens of thousands of clones, with under 65% occurring once and the leading ten covering just over 50%. The sample was memory CD8+ T cells sorted from blood. Subset meaning: CD45RO+ cells pooled with CCR7-negative TemRA cells. All receptors come from a man aged 30 to 39 in good health.

There are a few counts of this clone. The CDR3 sequence: CASSLYNSGAGEQYF. Written as DNA, the CDR3 is TGTGCCAGCAGCTTGTATAATTCAGGGGCAGGCGAGCAGTACTTC. V is TRBV5-6 and J is TRBJ2-7; a weak D match, TRBD1 (6 bases). The CDR3 totals 15 residues. Germline V gene data show CDR1 as SGHDT and CDR2 as YYEEEE. The ends were cut back, 1 base at V and 6 bases at J, with 17 bases in the middle.

The chain's CDR3 is CASTPGQVNQPQHF. The CDR3 coding sequence is TGTGCCAGCACCCCGGGACAGGTAAATCAGCCCCAGCATTTT. The chain recombines TRBV6-1 with TRBJ1-5, with 8 bases lining up with TRBD1. This CDR3 is 14 amino acids long. CDR1 is MNHNS, CDR2 SASEGT, per germline. The J segment lost 4 bases and the V segment lost 7 bases, leaving 6 bases of the junction unmatched.

With respect to this clone: Other nucleotide sequences in the sample specify the same CDR3. CDR3 bases: TGTGCCAGCAGCGTAGGGGGACAGGGATACGAGCAGTACTTC. It yields the protein CASSVGGQGYEQYF. This chain links TRBV9 with TRBJ2-7; TRBD1 agrees at 9 bases. J gave up 4 bases and V 0 bases, and 2 bases lay outside the gene matches. This CDR3 is built from 14 residues. Germline V gene data show CDR1 as SGDLS and CDR2 as YYNGEE.

This chain joins TRBV11-2 and TRBJ1-2; D call uncertain. Trimming removed 0 bases at V and 4 bases at J, with 9 bases between. The CDR3 spans 14 residues. Looked up from germline, CDR1 is SGHAT and CDR2 is FQNNGV. CDR3: CASSLESHSYGYTF. As DNA, the CDR3 is TGTGCCAGCAGCTTAGAATCCCATAGCTATGGCTACACCTTC.

On this clone: A read error is the likely source, as a far larger clone sits one nucleotide away. This sample also contains other DNA sequences that code for the same CDR3. The genes are TRBV6-4 and TRBJ1-2; TRBD1 matches at 9 bases. The germline CDR1 and CDR2 sequences are MRHNA and SNTAGT. CDR3 length equals 13 residues. The J segment lost 4 bases and the V segment lost 4 bases, leaving 1 base of the junction unmatched. The chain's CDR3 is CASSGGQGYGYTF. CDR3 in DNA: TGTGCCAGCAGTGGGGGACAGGGCTATGGCTACACCTTC.

In regard to this clone: The sample carries other DNA sequences with the same CDR3. The chain couples TRBV10-3 to TRBJ2-7, with D possibly matching TRBD1 (5 bases). Per the germline V gene, CDR1 is ENHRY and CDR2 is SYGVKD. V shed 6 bases and J shed 3 bases, with 9 bases lying between them. The CDR3 runs to 12 residues. The CDR3 DNA reads as TGTGCCATCAGCACAGACAGCTACGAGCAGTACTTC. Translation: CAISTDSYEQYF.

The rearrangement uses TRBV5-4 and TRBJ2-7, with D tentatively TRBD2 (6 bases). From germline, CDR1 is SGHNT and CDR2 YYREEE (reference sequence). V was trimmed by 4 bases and J by 7 bases, leaving 12 bases between them. This CDR3 region has 12 residues. CDR3 DNA: TGTGCCAGCAGCCCAACCGGACTAGAGCAGTACTTC. Its protein product is CASSPTGLEQYF. The full variable domain, completed using reference TRBV5-4 and TRBJ2-7, is ETGVTQSPTHLIKTRGQQVTLRCSSQSGHNTVSWYQQALGQGPQFIFQYYREEENGRGNFPPRFSGLQFPNYSSELNVNALELDDSALYLCASSPTGLEQYFGPGTRLTVT.

The chain uses TRBV7-9 and TRBJ1-5; 7 bases agree with TRBD1. The germline V gene encodes CDR1 SEHNR and CDR2 FQNEAQ (reference sequence). J lost 4 bases, V lost 5 bases, and 2 bases had no gene match. The CDR3 runs 13 residues. CDR3 coding DNA: TGTGCCAGCAGCCAGACAGGGAATCAGCCCCAGCATTTT. This sequence encodes CASSQTGNQPQHF.

On this clone itself: Because the CDR3 is missing its conserved closing phenylalanine or tryptophan, this is likely a read error. Because the CDR3's place on the DNA is in doubt, the DNA is left out and the CDR3 is given as listed by TCRdb. The V call is TRBV5-6, the J call TRBJ2-7. Germline V gene lookup returns CDR1 SGHDT and CDR2 YYEEEE. 12 amino acids form the CDR3, both terminal residues included. The CDR3: CASSLASGPPEA.

The chain uses TRBV7-9 and TRBJ1-2; TRBD1 might be the D (5 bases). Trimming removed 3 bases at V and 4 bases at J, with 12 bases between. The CDR3 is 14 amino acids. Germline V lookup: CDR1 SEHNR, CDR2 FQNEAQ (reference sequence). The CDR3 loop reads CASSFTGSLYGYTF. Here the CDR3 DNA reads TGTGCCAGCAGCTTTACAGGTTCCCTCTATGGCTACACCTTC.

The CDR3 bases are TGTGCCAGCAGCTCCAGGGGGCGCGGGGTCTATGGCTACACCTTC. This translates into CASSSRGRGVYGYTF. The chain carries TRBV7-9 and TRBJ1-2; 8 nucleotides agree with TRBD1. The V gene end was trimmed by 4 bases and the J gene end by 4 bases; junction bases not matched to a gene: 8. The CDR3 extends over 15 amino acids. Germline loops: CDR1 SEHNR, CDR2 FQNEAQ (reference sequence).

This sequence joins TRBV6-4 and TRBJ2-2; D gene unclear. The germline V gene has CDR1 MRHNA and CDR2 SNTAGT. The V and J ends lost 7 bases and 2 bases respectively, with 11 bases between them. CDR3 length equals 14 residues. The CDR3 nucleotides are TGTGCCAGCACCGAAGGATTCAACACCGGGGAGCTGTTTTTT. This gives the protein CASTEGFNTGELFF.

The V call is TRBV7-8, the J call TRBJ2-1; tentatively, D is TRBD2 (6 bases). The V and J ends lost 3 bases and 5 bases respectively, with 26 bases between them. Germline loops: CDR1 SGHVS, CDR2 FQNEAQ. CDR3 length: 19 amino acids. This CDR3 is CASSFPGSGLGSGDNEQFF. CDR3 DNA: TGTGCCAGCAGCTTTCCGGGTAGCGGATTGGGATCGGGGGACAATGAGCAGTTCTTC.

This clone was counted at least ten times. V gene TRBV4-2 combines with J gene TRBJ2-7; 8 positions match TRBD2. The V gene's germline CDR1 is LGHNA and CDR2 YNFKEQ. Germline trimming cut 0 bases from V and 2 bases from J; bases unmatched to any gene: 6. This CDR3 has 16 amino acids. CDR3 sequence reads: CASSQDARGETYEQYF. The CDR3 DNA is TGTGCCAGCAGCCAAGATGCGCGGGGGGAAACCTACGAGCAGTACTTC.

The genes are TRBV6-1 and TRBJ2-5; 11 bases align to TRBD2. In germline, CDR1 is MNHNS, CDR2 SASEGT. V trimming: 2 bases; J trimming: 2 bases; junction bases outside the gene matches: 4. The CDR3 is 16 amino acids. CDR3 region: CASSELAGGPQETQYF. The CDR3 nucleotides read TGTGCCAGCAGTGAACTAGCGGGAGGACCACAAGAGACCCAGTACTTC.

This clone has at least ten counts. The chain is built from TRBV29-1 and TRBJ2-7; 9 nucleotides agree with TRBD2. Losses at the gene ends were 1 base for V and 5 bases for J; bases not matched to a gene: 9. This CDR3 has 15 residues. Germline CDR1 SQVTM, CDR2 ANQGSEA. CDR3 sequence: CSVEARSGSSDEQYF. Here the CDR3 DNA reads TGCAGCGTTGAAGCTCGTAGCGGGAGCTCTGACGAGCAGTACTTC.

This rearrangement joins TRBV19 to TRBJ1-5, with D maybe TRBD1 (5 bases). The CDR3 runs to 18 residues. Trimming removed 5 bases from V and 3 bases from J, with 23 bases in between. Germline V gene sequence: CDR1 LNHDA, CDR2 SQIVND (reference sequence). The CDR3 region is CASSLGIGLTAFNQPQHF. The CDR3 coding sequence is TGTGCCAGTAGTCTAGGCATTGGATTGACAGCCTTCAATCAGCCCCAGCATTTT.

CDR3 amino acids: CASSFPSGEAANTGELFF. The CDR3 DNA follows: TGTGCCAGCAGCTTCCCCAGCGGGGAGGCCGCGAACACCGGGGAGCTGTTTTTT. The rearrangement joins TRBV7-2 to TRBJ2-2, with 7 bases identical to TRBD2. From germline, CDR1 is SGHTA and CDR2 FQGNSA. The CDR3 loop spans 18 amino acids. With 3 bases clipped from V and 0 bases from J, the junction kept 10 bases outside the gene matches.

The chain links TRBV6-6 to TRBJ2-7, with 12 bases fitting TRBD2. Germline V gene sequence: CDR1 MNHNY, CDR2 SVGAGI (reference sequence). The CDR3 covers 12 residues. With V trimmed by 10 bases and J by 5 bases, 3 bases remained unmatched. The CDR3 here is CAIGLAGNEQYF. The CDR3 nucleotides are TGTGCCATCGGACTAGCGGGGAACGAGCAGTACTTC.

Only a few counts were recorded for this clone. The chain combines TRBV2 with TRBJ2-2, with D unclear. The CDR3 loop spans 15 amino acids. Trimming cost V 6 bases and J 0 bases, with 11 bases left between them. Germline CDR1 SNHLY, CDR2 FYNNEI. This CDR3 reads CASRADLANTGELFF. CDR3 nucleotide sequence: TGTGCCAGCAGGGCAGACCTGGCGAACACCGGGGAGCTGTTTTTT.

This clone came up once. The chain links TRBV7-2 to TRBJ2-7; D is perhaps TRBD1 (5 bases). The CDR3 is 13 residues long. Germline V gives CDR1 SGHTA, CDR2 FQGNSA. V lost 4 bases, J lost 7 bases, and 14 bases lay in between. The chain's CDR3 is CASSYRSGREQYF. For the CDR3, the DNA is TGTGCCAGCAGCTACAGGTCGGGCAGGGAGCAGTACTTC.

The chain couples TRBV7-8 to TRBJ2-1; a weak D match, TRBD2 (5 bases). The CDR3 has 15 amino acids. The germline CDR1 and CDR2 sequences are SGHVS and FQNEAQ. The V gene lost 1 base and the J gene lost 3 bases, with 10 bases spanning the gap. The CDR3 sequence: CASSLGSVNYNEQFF. The CDR3 bases are TGTGCCAGCAGCTTAGGTAGCGTGAACTACAATGAGCAGTTCTTC.

This CDR3 reads CASSLSAGGHEQYF. In DNA form, the CDR3 reads TGCGCCAGCAGCTTGTCCGCAGGGGGGCACGAGCAGTACTTC. This chain connects TRBV5-1 to TRBJ2-7, with a possible D match to TRBD1 (7 bases). The ends were cut back, 1 base at V and 5 bases at J, with 13 bases in the middle. This CDR3 is 14 amino acids long. Germline V lookup: CDR1 SGHRS, CDR2 YFSETQ.

The V and J genes are TRBV28 and TRBJ2-7, with 7 nucleotides matching TRBD2. The germline V gene has CDR1 MDHEN and CDR2 SYDVKM. The CDR3 length is 15 residues. V lost 1 base to trimming and J lost 3 bases; unmatched junction nucleotides: 6. The CDR3 bases are TGTGCCAGCAGTTTATACCCGGGAGGTAACTACGAGCAGTACTTC. Protein: CASSLYPGGNYEQYF.

This clone was detected ten times or more. V usage is TRBV30 and J usage is TRBJ2-3; D is unclear. Per the germline V gene, CDR1 is GTSNPN and CDR2 is SVGIG (reference sequence). The CDR3 loop spans 14 amino acids. Trimming shortened V by 2 bases and J by 2 bases, and 11 bases separated the two germline ends. CDR3 residues: CAWSLKDDTDTQYF. The CDR3 DNA is TGTGCCTGGAGTCTAAAGGACGACACAGATACGCAGTATTTT.

This clone occurred a few times. V usage is TRBV28 and J usage is TRBJ1-2; D remains ambiguous. Germline CDR1 MDHEN, CDR2 SYDVKM. Trimming pared 8 bases from V and 2 bases from J, leaving 3 bases between. The CDR3 sequence is 10 residues long. CDR3 nucleotide sequence: TGTGCCAGCGGGAACTATGGCTACACCTTC. It is translated as CASGNYGYTF.

The chain employs TRBV25-1 and TRBJ2-7, with TRBD1 as a possible D gene (6 bases). The CDR3 is made up of 13 amino acids. V dropped 8 bases and J dropped 6 bases, with 17 bases sitting between them. Germline V gene lookup returns CDR1 MGHDK and CDR2 SYGVNS. The CDR3 nucleotides are TGTGCCAGCCATGGGACACTGCTTGGCGAGCAGTACTTC. Its protein is CASHGTLLGEQYF.